This TCR beta chain is from a study of blood T cell repertoires in COVID-19. TCRdb keeps only in-frame clones here, not all; method: immunoSEQ multiplex PCR. This table has about 260,000 clones, about 88% appearing once. V was clipped by 4 bases and J by 3 bases, with 4 bases between them. Germline CDR1 LNHDA, CDR2 SQIVND (reference sequence). The CDR3 has 12 residues. This receptor was obtained from a woman between 45 and 65 years old who had recovered from COVID-19. The sample taken for sequencing was PBMCs or T cells enriched from blood (not recorded which). J is TRBJ1-5 and V is TRBV19; D is unclear. CDR3: CASSRANQPQHF. CDR3 bases: TGTGCCAGTAGTAGGGCCAATCAGCCCCAGCATTTT.